This T cell receptor (beta chain) was obtained from a study of T cells in localized non-small cell lung cancer (TCRdb year 2020). Notes on the research overall: Comparing tumors with uninvolved tumor-adjacent lungs, the study looked at the T cell repertoires of 200 to 250 patients with early-stage NSCLC. The cohort consisted of around 250 treatment-naive NSCLC patients whose localized lung tumors had been resected. The mean age of the NSCLC patients was about 62 years, with 130 or so men and approximately 100 women. Broader findings and caveats from the paper: Because of the exploratory design, TCR variables were selected using unadjusted p-values without false-discovery rate correction. Because multi-region tumor sequencing was not performed, intratumor heterogeneity could not be ruled out. Uninvolved tumor-adjacent lung showed the highest T cell clonality, higher than tumor, which suggests more focused antigenic responses in the adjacent lung. Higher blood T cell density associated with longer overall survival, while higher adjacent-lung clonality associated with shorter survival. Of the top 100 tumor clones, a median of 57 were detected in paired uninvolved adjacent lung; 28 were also among that lung's top 100.

From the cysteine up to the phenylalanine, the CDR3 has a length of 14 residues. The sequence is cut down to CDR3 DNA, 42 bases in frame from base 1. The germline V gene supplies CDR1 SGHTA and CDR2 FQGNSA. V is cut by 1 base and J by 5 bases, and the space between the germline ends is 11 bases. At diagnosis, peripheral blood, uninvolved tumor-adjacent lung and tumor were collected and were preserved as a mix of fresh-frozen and FFPE material. For TCR repertoire profiling, blood samples were analyzed in the form of peripheral blood mononuclear cells. Comments on this clone: Its antigen specificity is not known. It has no much larger one-base neighbor in the sample; base qualities were not kept.

TCR beta CDR3 regions were sequenced from DNA using the immunoSEQ Assay. The study's processing was this. To compute T cell density, TCR beta template counts were normalized to usable DNA, which was estimated by amplifying housekeeping genes. Richness was estimated using the preseqR package, with extrapolation to 400,000 templates for PBMC samples and to 120,000 templates for tissue samples. Clonality was defined as one minus Pielou's evenness. Tissue-enriched TCRs were identified by differential abundance testing using productive amino-acid clonotypes, minimum total count 5 and alpha 0.1. The Jaccard Index and the Morisita Overlap Index were used to measure repertoire overlap between compartments. GLIPH grouped TCR beta CDR3s together with public tetramer-defined viral CDR3s, and a viral motif had to include at least three viral sequences and also show V-gene enrichment. TCRdb re-hosts the immuneACCESS table, in-frame sequences only. Its copies lack some clones; in the studies checked, an unresolved V gene accounts for under half of them, and the cause for the rest is not known. The DNA was the basis for D and trimming; V, J and clone size are from that table. This sample comprises approximately 16,000 clones, approximately 89% of them detected only once. The top ten clonotypes cover over 4% of the sample.

The clonotype originates from a woman aged 35 to 70 with stage I lung adenocarcinoma. The chain was built from TRBV7-2 and TRBJ2-5; the D region is possibly TRBD1 or TRBD2, each matching across 6 bases. This specimen consisted of peripheral blood, obtained before any cancer treatment. The DNA sequence is given as TGTGCCAGCAGCTTAGTAGGGGGGTGGGAGACCCAGTACTTC. Translated, it reads CASSLVGGWETQYF.